This T cell receptor beta chain originates from a study of technical replicates of blood from a few donors (dated by TCRdb to between 2016 and 2019). The library came from the immunoSEQ multiplex PCR assay. Not all clones reach the TCRdb copy of this immuneACCESS table, which keeps in-frame sequences only. Checked studies attribute under half of the gap to unresolved V genes and leave the rest unexplained. This sample is represented by approximately 75,000 clones; approximately 97% of them were singletons. 0.18% of the sample is taken by the ten largest. A remark on this clone: Its binding antigen is unknown. The input lacks base qualities; no much larger clone sits a single base away.

The clonotype comes from a human donor in good health. The sequencing input was T cells isolated from PBMCs.

The nucleotide sequence is given as TGTGCCAGCAGCCTGAGGGGGGAGGGCCGCTACGAGCAGTACTTC. The encoded protein is CASSLRGEGRYEQYF. This chain joins TRBV7-2 to TRBJ2-7, with a tentative D gene TRBD2 over 7 matching bases. V is clipped by 5 bases and J by 3 bases, and the sequence between their germline boundaries is 17 bases long. Taken from the germline V gene, the CDR1 and CDR2 loops are SGHTA and FQGNSA. Counted from cysteine to phenylalanine, this CDR3 has 15 amino acids. The retained sequence is limited to the CDR3, 45 bases, with the frame set at the first base.